Included here is one T cell receptor beta chain sequence, with context. The antigen is not known. Germline CDR1 reads SGDLS; CDR2 reads YYNGEE. This CDR3 has 15 amino acids. With V trimmed by 4 bases and J by 5 bases, 11 bases remained unmatched. CDR3 and TCR beta VDJ profiling relied on genomic DNA as the template. TCRdb called the reads again in MiXCR, with one record for every CDR3 protein. The top ten clones hold roughly 1.1% of a sample with under 250,000 distinct CDR3 sequences, about a third of them seen once. These data are taken from a study of CD8+CD57+ T cells in acquired aplastic anemia. Study information: On average, sorted CD4+ and CD8+ cells gave 3.2 ug of DNA. Healthy donor sequencing depth: approximately 9.9 million CD4+, roughly 11 million CD8+ reads. Study-level points and caveats: It was found that twenty-nine CD8+ CDR3 sequences were shared between patients and controls.

V usage is TRBV9 and J usage is TRBJ2-5; TRBD1 agrees at 7 bases. The sequencing input was sorted CD4+, CD8+, or CD8+CD57+ T cells (not recorded which) from PBMCs. The TCR was taken from a human donor in good health, serving as a control. The CDR3, as DNA: TGTGCCAGCAGCCTAGAGGACAGGAATCAGGAGACCCAGTACTTC. It translates to CASSLEDRNQETQYF.